A single sample is the source of the 18 T cell receptor beta chains below, sequenced in a study of T-cell reconstitution after alpha-beta-depleted transplantation in children. TCRbeta library construction was performed incorporating unique molecular identifiers. In TCRdb, the PCR reads were re-called with MiXCR into one record per CDR3 protein. The table has approximately 170,000 distinct CDR3 sequences, over 8.5% seen once; the top ten hold 13%. Source: PBMCs, taken before TCRalphabeta/CD19-depleted stem cell transplant. The receptor source for this set is a boy aged 2-9 years with acute myeloid leukemia, due to receive a stem cell transplant.

Worth noting for this clonotype: It may be a read error: a sequence one base away is much more abundant. This rearrangement joins TRBV4-1 to TRBJ2-1; 7 nucleotides agree with TRBD1. Germline values: CDR1 MGHRA, CDR2 YSYEKL. This CDR3 has 15 residues. After removal of 0 bases from V and 7 bases from J, the junction contained 6 bases not matched to a gene. The CDR3 is CASSQEGTVYNEQFF. The CDR3 DNA reads TGCGCCAGCAGCCAAGAAGGGACAGTGTATAATGAGCAGTTCTTC.

Ten or more counts support this clonotype. The chain combines TRBV20-1 with TRBJ2-7; 7 bases fit TRBD2. This CDR3 has 14 amino acids. CDR1 is DFQATT, CDR2 SNEGSKA, per germline (reference sequence). V lost 4 bases, J lost 4 bases, and 10 bases stayed unmatched. This CDR3 is CSAKPGREIYEQYF. The DNA of the CDR3 is TGCAGTGCTAAGCCGGGGCGGGAGATATACGAGCAGTACTTC.

This clonotype was counted ten times or more. This chain connects TRBV27 to TRBJ2-7; tentatively, D is TRBD2 (5 bases). V was trimmed by 3 bases and J by 0 bases, leaving 12 bases between them. This CDR3 is built from 15 residues. Per the germline V gene, CDR1 is MNHEY and CDR2 is SMNVEV (reference sequence). The CDR3 spells CASSFGEPSSYEQYF. DNA of the CDR3: TGTGCCAGCAGTTTCGGGGAACCCAGCTCCTACGAGCAGTACTTC.

This clonotype was seen repeatedly, ten times or more. The chain recombines TRBV15 with TRBJ1-5, with D possibly matching TRBD1 (6 bases). CDR1 and CDR2 from the germline V gene are LNHNV and YYDKDF (reference sequence). Trimming cost V 3 bases and J 2 bases, with 14 bases left between them. The CDR3 loop spans 16 amino acids. The CDR3 DNA is TGTGCCACCAGCAGGGTCCTAAGGACAGGCAATCAGCCCCAGCATTTT. Protein product: CATSRVLRTGNQPQHF.

This clonotype was seen ten or more times. The V gene is TRBV20-1, the J gene TRBJ1-1, with TRBD1 matching 10 bases. The CDR3 consists of 11 residues. J was trimmed by 7 bases and V by 6 bases; bases with no gene match: 2. The germline CDR1 and CDR2 sequences are DFQATT and SNEGSKA (reference sequence). For the CDR3, the DNA is TGCAGTGCGAGGACAGGGGGTGAAGCTTTCTTT. Protein sequence: CSARTGGEAFF.

This clonotype was observed at least ten times. This chain joins TRBV11-2 and TRBJ1-3; D uncertain. Germline values: CDR1 SGHAT, CDR2 FQNNGV. The CDR3 is 16 residues long. The ends were cut back, 5 bases at V and 2 bases at J, with 16 bases in the middle. The CDR3 protein is CASSNPARETGNTIYF. The CDR3 coding sequence is TGTGCCAGCAGCAACCCCGCGAGGGAAACTGGAAACACCATATATTTT. Supplemented by reference TRBV11-2 and TRBJ1-3, the full variable domain reads EAGVAQSPRYKIIEKRQSVAFWCNPISGHATLYWYQQILGQGPKLLIQFQNNGVVDDSQLPKDRFSAERLKGVDSTLKIQPAKLEDSAVYLCASSNPARETGNTIYFGEGSWLTVV.

This clonotype was observed many times. J is TRBJ2-2 and V is TRBV11-2; D gene unclear. Looked up from germline, CDR1 is SGHAT and CDR2 is FQNNGV. The CDR3 has 13 residues. V was pared by 5 bases and J by 3 bases, with 7 bases between. CDR3 nucleotides: TGTGCCAGCAGCGACGCATACACCGGGGAGCTGTTTTTT. Protein product: CASSDAYTGELFF.

This clonotype was seen at least ten times. J is TRBJ2-7 and V is TRBV20-1; D is unresolved. The CDR3 consists of 14 residues. The V and J ends lost 2 bases and 2 bases respectively, with 13 bases between them. Germline V gene sequence: CDR1 DFQATT, CDR2 SNEGSKA (reference sequence). CDR3: CSARPLEGPYEQYF. Written as DNA, the CDR3 is TGCAGTGCTAGACCACTCGAAGGACCCTACGAGCAGTACTTC.

This clonotype has a count of ten or more. The genes are TRBV20-1 and TRBJ1-2, with 8 bases identical to TRBD1. Per germline, CDR1 DFQATT and CDR2 SNEGSKA (reference sequence). CDR3 size: 17 residues. Trimming at V came to 3 bases and at J to 0 bases, leaving 12 bases not matched to a gene. CDR3 region: CSARATDRVTTNYGYTF. The CDR3 region has the DNA TGCAGTGCTAGGGCGACGGACAGGGTAACCACTAACTATGGCTACACCTTC.

This clonotype was counted ten times or more. The chain links TRBV5-1 to TRBJ2-3, with TRBD1 matching 7 bases. The CDR3 is 15 amino acids. The J segment lost 2 bases and the V segment lost 1 base, leaving 4 bases of the junction unmatched. Germline V lookup: CDR1 SGHRS, CDR2 YFSETQ. The CDR3 is CASSLHGTATDTQYF. In DNA, the CDR3 is TGCGCCAGCAGCTTGCATGGGACAGCCACAGATACGCAGTATTTT. The entire variable domain, with the rest obtained from reference TRBV5-1 and TRBJ2-3, is as follows: KAGVTQTPRYLIKTRGQQVTLSCSPISGHRSVSWYQQTPGQGLQFLFEYFSETQRNKGNFPGRFSGRQFSNSRSEMNVSTLELGDSALYLCASSLHGTATDTQYFGPGTRLTVL.

This clonotype was detected ten times or more. The V call is TRBV29-1, the J call TRBJ2-5; no definite D call. CDR1 is SQVTM, CDR2 ANQGSEA, per germline. This CDR3 has 12 amino acids. The V and J ends lost 4 bases and 9 bases respectively, with 15 bases between them. The CDR3 region has the DNA TGCAGCGTTGGTGACCAAGATGGGCCCCAGTACTTC. The encoded protein is CSVGDQDGPQYF.

This clonotype occurred many times. The rearrangement links TRBV12-3 or TRBV12-4 to TRBJ2-1; D call uncertain. This CDR3 comprises 12 residues. The V gene lost 4 bases and the J gene lost 14 bases, with 15 bases spanning the gap. The CDR3 DNA reads TGTGCCAGCAGTTCCCGTCCCGGTGGAGAGTTCTTC. Encoded protein: CASSSRPGGEFF.

This clonotype showed up many times. The genes are TRBV18 and TRBJ1-2; no reliable D call. The CDR3 spans 13 residues. The germline V gene encodes CDR1 KGHSH and CDR2 LQKENI. Trimming took 2 bases from V and 3 from J, leaving 7 bases between them. The CDR3 region has the DNA TGTGCCAGCTCACCAAGGGAGCACTATGGCTACACCTTC. It specifies CASSPREHYGYTF.

At least ten counts were recorded for this clonotype. The V gene is TRBV27, the J gene TRBJ2-1, with TRBD2 matching 9 bases. J gave up 7 bases and V 2 bases, and 6 bases lay outside the gene matches. The CDR3 covers 15 residues. Looked up from germline, CDR1 is MNHEY and CDR2 is SMNVEV (reference sequence). The chain's CDR3 is CASSLNLAGINEQFF. The CDR3 bases are TGTGCCAGCAGTTTAAACCTAGCGGGAATTAATGAGCAGTTCTTC.

This clonotype has ten or more counts. The DNA for the CDR3 is TGTGCCAGCAGTTTCCCCGAGGTAGCGGGATTCAATGAGCAGTTCTTC. Protein product: CASSFPEVAGFNEQFF. J is TRBJ2-1 and V is TRBV27, with 8 bases that match TRBD2. V was clipped by 3 bases and J by 6 bases; unmatched bases: 10. Germline CDR1 is MNHEY and CDR2 is SMNVEV (reference sequence). This CDR3 contains 16 residues.

This clonotype came up many times. This chain joins TRBV5-1 and TRBJ2-7; TRBD2 might be the D (5 bases). This CDR3 has 11 amino acids. V was shortened by 10 bases and J by 7 bases, with 15 bases between the two germline ends. Germline V lookup: CDR1 SGHRS, CDR2 YFSETQ. CDR3 sequence: CAGLAGTEQYV. CDR3 DNA: TGCGCCGGTTTGGCGGGTACGGAGCAGTACGTC.

The sample holds many counts of this clonotype. J is TRBJ1-5 and V is TRBV6-1; 7 positions match TRBD1. The CDR3 is made up of 17 amino acids. Looked up from germline, CDR1 is MNHNS and CDR2 is SASEGT. V was clipped by 4 bases and J by 1 base; unmatched bases: 10. CDR3 nucleotide sequence: TGTGCCAGCAGTGCGGACAGGCTTTTGAGCAGCAATCAGCCCCAGCATTTT. Translating it yields CASSADRLLSSNQPQHF.

This clonotype was picked up many times. The chain has TRBV6-1 and TRBJ2-1; D ambiguous. The CDR3 runs 14 residues. Germline V gene lookup returns CDR1 MNHNS and CDR2 SASEGT. V lost 5 bases, J lost 2 bases, and 10 bases lay in between. The CDR3 protein is CASSPSTPYNEQFF. CDR3 DNA sequence: TGTGCCAGCAGTCCATCGACGCCCTACAATGAGCAGTTCTTC.